This T cell receptor beta chain was identified during a study of T-cell memory formation after mild COVID-19. Only a few counts were recorded for this clonotype. TCRdb redid the calling of the 5' RACE reads with MiXCR, one entry per CDR3 protein. In the table there are 500,000 to 600,000 distinct CDR3 sequences, roughly 18% of which are singletons. V was pared by 1 base and J by 5 bases, with 12 bases between. CDR3 length: 15 amino acids. The sample taken for sequencing was PBMCs or a T cell subset sorted from them (not recorded which). The chain recombines TRBV12-3 or TRBV12-4 with TRBJ1-5; possibly TRBD1 for D (5 bases). This clonotype was sampled from an adult woman who had mild COVID-19 (a few samples of this study predate the infection). Cell type and time point are not known. Here the CDR3 reads CASSLEGQGHQPQHF. CDR3 in DNA: TGTGCCAGCAGTTTAGAAGGTCAGGGCCATCAGCCCCAGCATTTT.